This is a list of T cell receptor beta chains from one sample in a study of T cell changes during pregnancy in multiple sclerosis. Assay: immunoSEQ multiplex PCR; the TCRdb copy retains only in-frame clones and omits some. The top ten hold 0.15% to 0.2% of the sample, which has tens of thousands of clones, around 92% seen once. Specimen: CD4+ T cells from peripheral blood mononuclear cells, collected in the second trimester of pregnancy. These receptor sequences come from a female donor with multiple sclerosis, enrolled in a pregnancy study. The CDR3 runs from the conserved cysteine through the conserved F or W. The D gene is left open where the match is weak. Expanded clones are given a class, and other clones once, few, many or no size at all.

J gene: TRBJ2-1; D gene: NA; clone size: NA; V gene: TRBV7-9; CDR3 protein: CASSLAQYNEQFF; CDR3 DNA: TGTGCCAGCAGCTTAGCCCAATACAATGAGCAGTTCTTC
J gene: TRBJ2-2; D gene: NA; clone size: once; V gene: TRBV15; CDR3 protein: CATSRGTTAGTGELFF; CDR3 DNA: TGTGCCACCAGCAGAGGGACTACAGCGGGCACCGGGGAGCTGTTTTTT
J gene: TRBJ1-1; D gene: NA; clone size: NA; V gene: TRBV19; CDR3 protein: CASLLKEGYTEAFF; CDR3 DNA: TGTGCCAGCCTCCTGAAGGAGGGGTACACTGAAGCTTTCTTT
J gene: TRBJ1-3; D gene: NA; clone size: NA; V gene: TRBV4-1; CDR3 protein: CASRQGPGNTIYF; CDR3 DNA: TGCGCCAGCAGGCAGGGGCCTGGAAACACCATATATTTT
J gene: TRBJ1-1; D gene: NA; clone size: NA; V gene: TRBV27; CDR3 protein: CASSSRVGTEAFF; CDR3 DNA: TGTGCCAGCAGTTCCAGGGTTGGCACTGAAGCTTTCTTT
J gene: TRBJ1-2; D gene: NA; clone size: NA; V gene: TRBV6-5; CDR3 protein: CASRTSQVNYGYTF; CDR3 DNA: TGTGCCAGCAGGACATCACAGGTTAACTATGGCTACACCTTC
J gene: TRBJ1-2; D gene: TRBD1; clone size: NA; V gene: TRBV7-2; CDR3 protein: CASSLRGTGAIGGGYTF; CDR3 DNA: TGTGCCAGCAGCTTAAGGGGGACAGGCGCCATTGGGGGAGGCTACACCTTC
J gene: TRBJ1-1; D gene: TRBD1; clone size: NA; V gene: TRBV11-2; CDR3 protein: CASSLDRVTGGRAEAFF; CDR3 DNA: TGTGCCAGCAGCTTAGATCGAGTTACAGGGGGACGGGCTGAAGCTTTCTTT
J gene: TRBJ1-2; D gene: NA; clone size: NA; V gene: TRBV7-8; CDR3 protein: CASSRTTGGGYTF; CDR3 DNA: TGTGCCAGCAGCCGTACGACGGGTGGCGGCTACACCTTC
J gene: TRBJ2-1; D gene: NA; clone size: NA; V gene: TRBV4-1; CDR3 protein: CASTRMPGNEQFF; CDR3 DNA: TGCGCCAGCACGAGGATGCCGGGCAATGAGCAGTTCTTC
J gene: TRBJ1-2; D gene: TRBD1; clone size: NA; V gene: TRBV7-8; CDR3 protein: CASSLPGQGGAGGYTF; CDR3 DNA: TGTGCCAGCAGCTTACCGGGACAGGGGGGAGCGGGTGGCTACACCTTC
J gene: TRBJ1-5; D gene: NA; clone size: NA; V gene: TRBV6-1; CDR3 protein: CASSEVELEPQHF; CDR3 DNA: TGTGCCAGCAGTGAAGTTGAGTTGGAGCCCCAGCATTTT
J gene: TRBJ2-5; D gene: TRBD2; clone size: NA; V gene: TRBV9; CDR3 protein: CASSVGGGNIGETQYF; CDR3 DNA: TGTGCCAGCAGCGTTGGGGGGGGGAATATAGGAGAGACCCAGTACTTC
J gene: TRBJ1-2; D gene: NA; clone size: NA; V gene: TRBV18; CDR3 protein: CASSPLSGQTNYGYTF; CDR3 DNA: TGTGCCAGCTCACCACTTTCCGGACAGACGAACTATGGCTACACCTTC
J gene: TRBJ2-3; D gene: TRBD2; clone size: NA; V gene: TRBV2; CDR3 protein: CASSSGTSALDTQYF; CDR3 DNA: TGTGCCAGCAGTTCCGGGACTAGCGCATTAGATACGCAGTATTTT
J gene: TRBJ1-1; D gene: NA; clone size: NA; V gene: TRBV30; CDR3 protein: CAWIRFVGGRDHTEAFF; CDR3 DNA: TGTGCCTGGATCCGCTTCGTCGGGGGGCGGGATCACACTGAAGCTTTCTTT
J gene: TRBJ2-2; D gene: TRBD1; clone size: NA; V gene: TRBV4-1; CDR3 protein: CASSQEWTGVTGELFF; CDR3 DNA: TGCGCCAGCAGCCAAGAATGGACAGGGGTTACCGGGGAGCTGTTTTTT
J gene: TRBJ2-1; D gene: NA; clone size: NA; V gene: TRBV5-6; CDR3 protein: CASSLRGGEFF; CDR3 DNA: TGTGCCAGCAGCTTGCGGGGCGGGGAGTTCTTC
J gene: TRBJ1-5; D gene: NA; clone size: NA; V gene: TRBV5-5; CDR3 protein: CASSLRGGNQPQHF; CDR3 DNA: TGTGCCAGCAGCTTGCGGGGGGGCAATCAGCCCCAGCATTTT
J gene: TRBJ1-1; D gene: NA; clone size: NA; V gene: TRBV5-4; CDR3 protein: CASSSGLNTEAFF; CDR3 DNA: TGTGCCAGCAGCAGCGGACTGAACACTGAAGCTTTCTTT
J gene: TRBJ1-2; D gene: TRBD1; clone size: NA; V gene: TRBV19; CDR3 protein: CASSKIPGQGNYGYTF; CDR3 DNA: TGTGCCAGTAGTAAGATACCGGGACAGGGGAACTATGGCTACACCTTC
J gene: TRBJ2-3; D gene: NA; clone size: NA; V gene: TRBV7-6; CDR3 protein: CASSLDTQSTDTQYF; CDR3 DNA: TGTGCCAGCAGCCTCGACACCCAAAGCACAGATACGCAGTATTTT
J gene: TRBJ1-1; D gene: NA; clone size: NA; V gene: TRBV4-2; CDR3 protein: CASSQVGRLNTEAFF; CDR3 DNA: TGTGCCAGCAGCCAAGTTGGGCGTTTGAACACTGAAGCTTTCTTT
J gene: TRBJ1-1; D gene: NA; clone size: NA; V gene: TRBV6-5; CDR3 protein: CASSYSASGGGTEAFF; CDR3 DNA: TGTGCCAGCAGTTACTCTGCCTCCGGGGGGGGAACTGAAGCTTTCTTT
J gene: TRBJ2-4; D gene: TRBD1; clone size: NA; V gene: TRBV28; CDR3 protein: CASSPTGGVIDIQYF; CDR3 DNA: TGTGCCAGCAGTCCCACAGGGGGCGTTATAGACATTCAGTACTTC
J gene: TRBJ2-3; D gene: TRBD2; clone size: NA; V gene: TRBV9; CDR3 protein: CASTGAGGSTDTQYF; CDR3 DNA: TGTGCCAGCACCGGAGCGGGAGGGTCTACAGATACGCAGTATTTT
J gene: TRBJ1-1; D gene: NA; clone size: NA; V gene: TRBV7-9; CDR3 protein: CASRPQNTEAFF; CDR3 DNA: TGTGCCAGCAGACCACAGAACACTGAAGCTTTCTTT
J gene: TRBJ1-5; D gene: NA; clone size: NA; V gene: TRBV19; CDR3 protein: CASSIAEGADQPQHF; CDR3 DNA: TGTGCCAGTAGTATAGCAGAAGGGGCCGATCAGCCCCAGCATTTT
J gene: TRBJ1-2; D gene: NA; clone size: NA; V gene: TRBV7-9; CDR3 protein: CASSLDRGYTF; CDR3 DNA: TGTGCCAGCAGCTTAGACCGGGGCTACACCTTC
J gene: TRBJ2-1; D gene: TRBD1; clone size: NA; V gene: TRBV19; CDR3 protein: CASSIDWGQGAYNEQFF; CDR3 DNA: TGTGCCAGTAGTATAGATTGGGGACAGGGGGCCTACAATGAGCAGTTCTTC
J gene: TRBJ1-3; D gene: TRBD1; clone size: NA; V gene: TRBV30; CDR3 protein: CAWRDRGRNGNTIYF; CDR3 DNA: TGTGCCTGGAGGGACAGGGGCCGAAACGGAAACACCATATATTTT
J gene: TRBJ2-6; D gene: TRBD1; clone size: NA; V gene: TRBV7-3; CDR3 protein: CASSPWSWGQGLSGANVLTF; CDR3 DNA: TGTGCCAGCAGCCCTTGGAGTTGGGGACAGGGCCTCTCTGGGGCCAACGTCCTGACTTTC
J gene: TRBJ2-7; D gene: NA; clone size: NA; V gene: TRBV11-2; CDR3 protein: CASSLGVLQVYEQYF; CDR3 DNA: TGTGCCAGCAGCTTAGGCGTCTTACAGGTCTACGAGCAGTACTTC
J gene: TRBJ2-1; D gene: TRBD1; clone size: NA; V gene: TRBV4-1; CDR3 protein: CASSQELGQGVNEQFF; CDR3 DNA: TGCGCCAGCAGCCAAGAATTGGGACAGGGTGTAAATGAGCAGTTCTTC
J gene: TRBJ1-1; D gene: NA; clone size: NA; V gene: TRBV7-3; CDR3 protein: CASSLIANTEAFF; CDR3 DNA: TGTGCCAGCAGCTTAATAGCGAACACTGAAGCTTTCTTT
J gene: TRBJ1-1; D gene: TRBD1; clone size: NA; V gene: TRBV27; CDR3 protein: CASSFNGQATEAFF; CDR3 DNA: TGTGCCAGCAGTTTCAACGGACAGGCCACTGAAGCTTTCTTT
J gene: TRBJ2-1; D gene: TRBD2; clone size: NA; V gene: TRBV30; CDR3 protein: CAWSGGRVNNEQFF; CDR3 DNA: TGTGCCTGGAGTGGCGGGAGGGTAAACAATGAGCAGTTCTTC
J gene: TRBJ2-1; D gene: NA; clone size: once; V gene: TRBV5-6; CDR3 protein: CASRRDIPGKGEQFF; CDR3 DNA: TGTGCCAGCAGACGGGACATCCCGGGCAAAGGTGAGCAGTTCTTC
J gene: TRBJ2-7; D gene: NA; clone size: once; V gene: TRBV21-1; CDR3 protein: CASSKGGTGVEQYF; CDR3 DNA: TGTGCCAGCAGCAAAGGGGGGACAGGGGTCGAGCAGTACTTC
J gene: TRBJ2-2; D gene: TRBD1; clone size: NA; V gene: TRBV7-3; CDR3 protein: CASSLQGANGELFF; CDR3 DNA: TGTGCCAGCAGCTTACAGGGGGCGAACGGGGAGCTGTTTTTT
J gene: TRBJ2-7; D gene: NA; clone size: NA; V gene: TRBV7-2; CDR3 protein: CASSSGAVPYEQYF; CDR3 DNA: TGTGCCAGCAGCTCAGGAGCGGTTCCCTACGAGCAGTACTTC
J gene: TRBJ1-3; D gene: NA; clone size: NA; V gene: TRBV6-6; CDR3 protein: CASSDPGGRNTIYF; CDR3 DNA: TGTGCCAGCAGCGATCCCGGCGGTAGAAACACCATATATTTT
J gene: TRBJ2-5; D gene: NA; clone size: once; V gene: TRBV19; CDR3 protein: CASSPADGRVQETQYF; CDR3 DNA: TGTGCCAGTAGTCCCGCAGACGGTCGGGTTCAAGAGACCCAGTACTTC
J gene: TRBJ2-1; D gene: TRBD2; clone size: NA; V gene: TRBV10-2; CDR3 protein: CASSVAGLYNEQFF; CDR3 DNA: TGCGCCAGCAGTGTGGCGGGACTATACAATGAGCAGTTCTTC
J gene: TRBJ2-5; D gene: TRBD1; clone size: NA; V gene: TRBV6-6; CDR3 protein: CASSSGDRGLVETQYF; CDR3 DNA: TGTGCCAGCAGTTCGGGGGACAGGGGGCTTGTGGAGACCCAGTACTTC
J gene: TRBJ1-1; D gene: NA; clone size: NA; V gene: TRBV19; CDR3 protein: CASSAGFRTEAFF; CDR3 DNA: TGTGCCAGTAGTGCAGGGTTTAGGACTGAAGCTTTCTTT
J gene: TRBJ2-5; D gene: NA; clone size: once; V gene: TRBV6-6; CDR3 protein: CASSSRGWETQYF; CDR3 DNA: TGTGCCAGCAGTAGTAGGGGTTGGGAGACCCAGTACTTC
J gene: TRBJ2-3; D gene: TRBD1; clone size: NA; V gene: TRBV10-1; CDR3 protein: CASSNDRGFQPDTQYF; CDR3 DNA: TGCGCCAGCAGTAACGACAGGGGGTTTCAACCAGATACGCAGTATTTT
J gene: TRBJ2-1; D gene: NA; clone size: NA; V gene: TRBV19; CDR3 protein: CASSEGGYSYNEQFF; CDR3 DNA: TGTGCCAGTAGTGAGGGCGGTTACTCCTACAATGAGCAGTTCTTC
J gene: TRBJ2-1; D gene: NA; clone size: NA; V gene: TRBV25-1; CDR3 protein: CASSDPAGYLGEQFF; CDR3 DNA: TGTGCCAGCAGTGACCCGGCAGGGTATTTAGGTGAGCAGTTCTTC
J gene: TRBJ1-2; D gene: TRBD1; clone size: NA; V gene: TRBV7-2; CDR3 protein: CASSAGQGANYGYTF; CDR3 DNA: TGTGCCAGCAGCGCCGGACAGGGGGCGAACTATGGCTACACCTTC
J gene: TRBJ2-3; D gene: TRBD2; clone size: once; V gene: TRBV5-6; CDR3 protein: CASSYRTSGWGDTQYF; CDR3 DNA: TGTGCCAGCAGTTATCGGACTAGCGGGTGGGGGGATACGCAGTATTTT
J gene: TRBJ1-2; D gene: NA; clone size: once; V gene: TRBV28; CDR3 protein: CASTAANYGYTF; CDR3 DNA: TGTGCCAGTACAGCTGCTAACTATGGCTACACCTTC
J gene: TRBJ1-2; D gene: NA; clone size: NA; V gene: TRBV7-9; CDR3 protein: CASSLIGQEGGYTF; CDR3 DNA: TGTGCCAGCAGCTTAATAGGGCAAGAGGGTGGCTACACCTTC
J gene: TRBJ2-1; D gene: TRBD2; clone size: NA; V gene: TRBV29-1; CDR3 protein: CSASGTTYNEQFF; CDR3 DNA: TGCAGCGCTAGCGGGACTACCTACAATGAGCAGTTCTTC
J gene: TRBJ2-1; D gene: TRBD1; clone size: NA; V gene: TRBV11-2; CDR3 protein: CASSLSGQGVHEQFF; CDR3 DNA: TGTGCCAGCAGCTTATCAGGACAGGGTGTACATGAGCAGTTCTTC
J gene: TRBJ2-1; D gene: TRBD2; clone size: NA; V gene: TRBV18; CDR3 protein: CASSPQRGGYNEQFF; CDR3 DNA: TGTGCCAGCTCACCACAGCGGGGGGGTTACAATGAGCAGTTCTTC
J gene: TRBJ2-7; D gene: NA; clone size: NA; V gene: TRBV9; CDR3 protein: CASSRGSDYEQYF; CDR3 DNA: TGTGCCAGCAGCCGGGGGTCCGATTACGAGCAGTACTTC
J gene: TRBJ2-5; D gene: TRBD1; clone size: NA; V gene: TRBV19; CDR3 protein: CASRPTRDRVETQYF; CDR3 DNA: TGTGCCAGTAGACCTACCCGGGACAGGGTAGAGACCCAGTACTTC